A selection of T cell receptor beta chains follows, all from one sample in a study of control samples from healthy donors and cancer patients. Clones were read by immunoSEQ multiplex PCR, and TCRdb kept only the in-frame ones, dropping some. This sample has 140,000 or so clones, with about nine tenths found just once. Sequenced sample: blood. The receptors were gathered from a man between 25 and 39 years old in good health. Each CDR3 is given with its conserved first and last residue. The D gene is left open where the match is weak. Some rows have no size entry. The others give once, few or many, or a class for an expanded clone.

NA,TRBJ2-1,TRBV3-1/TRBV3-2,NA,TGTGCCAGCAGCCTATCTAGAAATGAGCAGTTCTTC,CASSLSRNEQFF
NA,TRBJ1-1,TRBV6-6,TRBD1,TGTGCCAGCAGTTACCCCAGGGGGGAAGCTTTCTTT,CASSYPRGEAFF
once,TRBJ1-6,TRBV7-6,TRBD1,TGTGCCAGCAGCCCGTCGGTAGGGACAGGGGGTTCACCCCTCCACTTT,CASSPSVGTGGSPLHF
NA,TRBJ2-2,TRBV4-1,TRBD1,TGCGCCAGCAGCCGACTGGCCGGTGGGACAGAGAACACCGGGGAGCTGTTTTTT,CASSRLAGGTENTGELFF
NA,TRBJ2-2,TRBV2,TRBD2,TGTGCCAGCAGCGGGACTAGCGGGGGGGTTGGCGGGGAGCTGTTTTTT,CASSGTSGGVGGELFF
NA,TRBJ2-1,TRBV11-1,NA,TGTGCCAGCACCCGAGGGGGACTTGAGCAGTTCTTC,CASTRGGLEQFF
NA,TRBJ2-7,TRBV11-3,NA,TGTGCCAGCAGCTTCAGGACTGTTATCTACGAGCAGTACTTC,CASSFRTVIYEQYF
NA,TRBJ1-1,TRBV13,TRBD1,TGTGCCAGCAGCTTAGAACGGACAGGGGCCCACACTGAAGCTTTCTTT,CASSLERTGAHTEAFF
NA,TRBJ2-7,TRBV7-2,TRBD2,TGTGCCAGCAGCTTAGGTGGGGCTAGCGGCGCTCTCGGGCAGTACTTC,CASSLGGASGALGQYF
NA,TRBJ2-1,TRBV15,NA,TGTGCCACCAGCAGAGAAAATACTAGCACCCAGGGGAATGAGCAGTTCTTC,CATSRENTSTQGNEQFF
once,TRBJ1-4,TRBV7-2,NA,TGTGCCAGCACCACCCCCCCAGAAAAACTGTTTTTT,CASTTPPEKLFF
NA,TRBJ1-1,TRBV6-4,NA,TGTGCCAGCAGTGACTCGAGTCTGCGGGGGCGGGCTGAAGCTTTCTTT,CASSDSSLRGRAEAFF
once,TRBJ2-5,TRBV5-4,NA,TGTGCCAGCAGCTTACAGGGCTTGTCAGAGACCCAGTACTTC,CASSLQGLSETQYF
NA,TRBJ2-3,TRBV24-1,NA,TGTGCCACCAGTGAAGAACAGGGCAGCACAGATACGCAGTATTTT,CATSEEQGSTDTQYF